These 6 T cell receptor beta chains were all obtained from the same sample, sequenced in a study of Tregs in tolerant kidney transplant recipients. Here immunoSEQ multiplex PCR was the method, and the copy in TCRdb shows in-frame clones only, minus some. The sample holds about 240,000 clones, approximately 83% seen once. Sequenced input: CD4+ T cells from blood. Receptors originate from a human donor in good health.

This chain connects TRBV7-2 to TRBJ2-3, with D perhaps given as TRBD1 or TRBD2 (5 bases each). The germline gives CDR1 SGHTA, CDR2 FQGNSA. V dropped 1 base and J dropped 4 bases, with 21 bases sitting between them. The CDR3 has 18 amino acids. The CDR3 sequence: CASSLDRGGLVSPDTQYF. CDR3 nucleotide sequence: TGTGCCAGCAGCTTAGATCGGGGCGGGTTAGTATCACCAGATACGCAGTATTTT.

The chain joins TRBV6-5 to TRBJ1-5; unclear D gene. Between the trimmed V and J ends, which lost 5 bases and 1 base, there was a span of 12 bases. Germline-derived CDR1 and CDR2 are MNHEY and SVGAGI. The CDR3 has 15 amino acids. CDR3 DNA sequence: TGTGCCAGCAGTCCCCTCTTCGGAAGCAATCAGCCCCAGCATTTT. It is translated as CASSPLFGSNQPQHF.

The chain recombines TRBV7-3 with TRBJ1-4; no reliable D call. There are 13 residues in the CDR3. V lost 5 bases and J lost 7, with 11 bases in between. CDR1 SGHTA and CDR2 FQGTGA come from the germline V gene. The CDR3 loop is CASSPVLGEKLFF. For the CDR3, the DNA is TGTGCCAGCAGCCCTGTCCTTGGTGAAAAACTGTTTTTT.

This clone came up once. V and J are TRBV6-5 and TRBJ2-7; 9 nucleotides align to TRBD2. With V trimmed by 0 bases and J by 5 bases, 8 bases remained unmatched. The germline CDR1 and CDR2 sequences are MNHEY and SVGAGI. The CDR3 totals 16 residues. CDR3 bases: TGTGCCAGCAGTTACTCGAATAGCGGGGGATTGGACGAGCAGTACTTC. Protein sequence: CASSYSNSGGLDEQYF.

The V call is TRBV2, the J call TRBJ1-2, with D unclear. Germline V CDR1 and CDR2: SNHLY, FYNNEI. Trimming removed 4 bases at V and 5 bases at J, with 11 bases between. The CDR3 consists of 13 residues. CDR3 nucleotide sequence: TGTGCCAGCAGTGCAGAGCGAGGGTATGGCTACACCTTC. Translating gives CASSAERGYGYTF.

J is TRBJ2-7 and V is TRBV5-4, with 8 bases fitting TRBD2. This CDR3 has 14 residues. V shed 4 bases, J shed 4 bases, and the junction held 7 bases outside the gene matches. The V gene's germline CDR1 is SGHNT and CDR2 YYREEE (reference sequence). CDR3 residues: CASSHTSGPYEQYF. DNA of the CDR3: TGTGCCAGCAGCCACACTAGCGGACCATACGAGCAGTACTTC.